Included here is one T cell receptor (beta chain) sequence, with context. Its specificity is not known. Cultured CD4+ T-cell DNA underwent Oncomine TCR Beta short-read sequencing. TCRdb reprocessed the PCR reads via MiXCR and lists one record per CDR3 protein. This table has around 12,000 distinct CDR3 sequences, under 80% appearing once. This record belongs to a study of vaccination and CD4 T cells after COVID-19. Study-level background: About 9 convalescent cases were mild and one was severe, and all had been SARS-CoV-2 positive by nasal swab PCR. Six males and four females constituted the convalescent cohort, two of whom were Hispanic. Typically, post-vaccine samples were obtained a median 72 days after dose two, within a range of 14 to 241.

Treatment: approximately 10-day PBMC culture with coronavirus spike peptide pools or control peptides (ViraFEST assay). TCRs were sequenced by ViraFEST after antigen-specific T cells had been expanded with peptide pools. CDR1 MNHEY and CDR2 SVGEGT come from the germline V gene. Trimming cost V 7 bases and J 5 bases, with 26 bases left between them. The CDR3 runs 17 residues. This receptor was identified in a human donor who had recovered from COVID-19. The chain recombines TRBV6-2 or TRBV6-3 with TRBJ2-5; D possibly corresponds to TRBD1 (5 bases). The sample was CD4+ T cells from blood, cultured in vitro. The CDR3 spells CASTQGISFGRRETQYF. CDR3 in DNA: TGTGCCAGCACCCAGGGAATTTCGTTTGGGCGCCGGGAGACCCAGTACTTC.